The rows below give T cell receptor beta chains drawn from one sample of a study of cytomegalovirus exposure and HLA in healthy donors. The data were produced by immunoSEQ multiplex PCR, yet TCRdb's version contains in-frame clones alone and is incomplete. The repertoire holds 150,000 or so clones, with approximately 83% as singletons. The sequenced sample consisted of PBMCs. These receptors came from a young man in good health and CMV-seropositive. The CDR3 runs from the conserved cysteine through the conserved F or W.

j_gene,len,v_gene,CDR3aa
TRBJ2-6,17,TRBV21-1,CASSKQGLGSGANVLTF
TRBJ1-3,11,TRBV7-9,CASKTGNTIYF
TRBJ1-1,15,TRBV18,CASSPKAGGMTEAFF
TRBJ1-2,14,TRBV30,CAWSGTGGYYGYTF
TRBJ1-5,16,TRBV7-7,CASSSRTARANQPQHF
TRBJ1-5,17,TRBV21-1,CASRTKRRKRSNQPQHF
TRBJ2-2,17,TRBV27,CASSSTSGGLNTGELFF
TRBJ2-7,15,TRBV19,CASSALTGGVYEQYF
TRBJ2-7,15,TRBV19,CASSTHSRLNYEQYF
TRBJ1-1,13,TRBV7-9,CASSSGLDTEAFF
TRBJ1-4,15,TRBV2,CASTPGLGGREKLFF
TRBJ2-5,15,TRBV2,CASSGESIGGETQYF
TRBJ2-7,13,TRBV6-5,CASSYSTGVEQYF
TRBJ1-6,19,TRBV7-8,CASSLTRSEDTLLNSPLHF
TRBJ2-5,16,TRBV7-9,CASSFTTSGGAETQYF
TRBJ2-3,17,TRBV9,CASSVLSGGGAGDTQYF